This T cell receptor (beta chain) stems from a study of cytomegalovirus exposure and HLA in healthy donors. About the study: Among roughly 180 million T cells, an earlier analysis found roughly 100 million unique TCR beta sequences.

The CDR3 extends over 14 amino acids. Germline lookup yields CDR1 MNHEY and CDR2 SVGAGI. V was pared by 2 bases and J by 2 bases, with 9 bases between. 60 Vbeta and 13 Jbeta primers were used in PCR. Sequencing was performed with immunoSEQ multiplex PCR; in TCRdb, only in-frame clones are kept and a portion is missing. This listing includes roughly 120,000 clones. About this clone itself: Its specificity is unknown.

Regarding the study as a whole: Most TCRs appeared rarely, but some public TCRs recurred in many donors.

The specimen was PBMCs. This chain joins TRBV6-5 and TRBJ1-2; TRBD1 is a possible D gene (5 bases). This clonotype was obtained from a man aged 35 to 55 in good health and CMV-seronegative. The chain's CDR3 is CASSYRPGNYGYTF. The CDR3 DNA reads TGTGCCAGCAGTTACCGGCCAGGGAACTATGGCTACACCTTC.